This entry concerns a single T cell receptor (beta chain). This sample was taken from a study of control samples from healthy donors and cancer patients. TCRdb's table, derived via immunoSEQ multiplex PCR, lists solely in-frame clones and lacks some. Of under 60,000 clones in the sample, roughly 94% were seen once. This clonotype was obtained from a man younger than 40 in good health. Sample: blood.

The CDR3 protein is CASSSLAGAPTDTQYF. DNA of the CDR3: TGCGCCAGCAGTTCCCTAGCGGGGGCCCCCACAGATACGCAGTATTTT. The rearrangement joins TRBV10-2 to TRBJ2-3, with TRBD2 matching over 10 bases. This CDR3 contains 16 residues. CDR1 and CDR2 (germline): WSHSY, SAAADI. V lost 5 bases, J lost 2 bases, and 7 bases stayed unmatched.